The 6 T cell receptor beta chains below were found in one sample sequenced in a study of glioma-infiltrating T cells after dendritic cell vaccination. Indicated time point: after dendritic cell vaccination, including at tumor progression/relapse. Sequencing was performed with immunoSEQ multiplex PCR; in TCRdb, only in-frame clones are kept and a portion is missing. The sample records more than 95,000 clones, around 80% being singletons. The material was blood, obtained after dendritic cell vaccination. Every receptor here comes from a human donor with glioblastoma.

The V and J genes are TRBV18 and TRBJ2-2; 9 bases fit TRBD1. The CDR3 covers 15 residues. The J segment lost 6 bases and the V segment lost 3 bases, leaving 5 bases of the junction unmatched. Germline-derived CDR1 and CDR2 are KGHSH and LQKENI. CDR3 region: CASSPGTGSAGELFF. CDR3 bases: TGTGCCAGCTCACCCGGGACAGGGAGCGCCGGGGAGCTGTTTTTT.

This chain connects TRBV5-4 to TRBJ1-5; D unclear. V was cut by 4 bases and J by 7 bases, with 15 bases left in between. The CDR3 covers 14 residues. Germline V lookup: CDR1 SGHNT, CDR2 YYREEE (reference sequence). The DNA of the CDR3 is TGTGCCAGCAGCGTGGACCCCTTGAGACAGCCCCAGCATTTT. Translation gives CASSVDPLRQPQHF. The full variable domain, in which reference TRBV5-4 and TRBJ1-5 provide the parts outside the CDR3, is ETGVTQSPTHLIKTRGQQVTLRCSSQSGHNTVSWYQQALGQGPQFIFQYYREEENGRGNFPPRFSGLQFPNYSSELNVNALELDDSALYLCASSVDPLRQPQHFGDGTRLSIL.

The rearrangement joins TRBV5-6 to TRBJ2-1; 11 bases agree with TRBD2. In germline, CDR1 is SGHDT, CDR2 YYEEEE. The CDR3 is 15 amino acids. J lost 6 bases, V lost 7 bases, and 9 bases had no gene match. The CDR3 loop reads CASGSTSGSSNEQFF. The CDR3 region has the DNA TGTGCCAGCGGTTCAACTAGCGGGAGCTCCAATGAGCAGTTCTTC.

V gene TRBV5-6 combines with J gene TRBJ1-3; D is ambiguous. The CDR3 totals 14 residues. V dropped 0 bases and J dropped 3 bases, with 7 bases sitting between them. Germline values: CDR1 SGHDT, CDR2 YYEEEE. This chain's CDR3 is CASSLAGFGNTIYF. The CDR3, as DNA: TGTGCCAGCAGCTTGGCGGGTTTTGGAAACACCATATATTTT. The full variable domain, with the rest looked up from reference TRBV5-6 and TRBJ1-3, is DAGVTQSPTHLIKTRGQQVTLRCSPKSGHDTVSWYQQALGQGPQFIFQYYEEEERQRGNFPDRFSGHQFPNYSSELNVNALLLGDSALYLCASSLAGFGNTIYFGEGSWLTVV.

The gene calls are TRBV5-6 and TRBJ2-2; weak D call: TRBD2 (6 bases). This CDR3 contains 14 residues. Trimming removed 3 bases from V and 8 bases from J, with 14 bases in between. Germline-derived CDR1 and CDR2 are SGHDT and YYEEEE. This chain's CDR3 is CASSSTDGGGELFF. The CDR3 DNA sequence: TGTGCCAGCAGCTCAACTGACGGAGGGGGGGAGCTGTTTTTT.

The chain recombines TRBV7-8 with TRBJ1-5; the match to TRBD1 covers 7 bases. There are 15 residues in the CDR3. With V trimmed by 1 base and J by 3 bases, 3 bases remained unmatched. The germline gives CDR1 SGHVS, CDR2 FQNEAQ. Here the CDR3 reads CASSLGGQYNQPQHF. CDR3 in DNA: TGTGCCAGCAGCTTAGGGGGACAGTACAATCAGCCCCAGCATTTT.